The entry below gives a single T cell receptor (beta chain) sequence along with its context. Other DNA sequences from this sample encode an identical CDR3 as well. This entry belongs to a study of T cell responses to AZD1222 COVID-19 vaccine. Clones were read by immunoSEQ multiplex PCR, and TCRdb kept only the in-frame ones, dropping some. This sample has about 150,000 clones, with about 86% found just once. Germline V lookup: CDR1 SEHNR, CDR2 FQNEAQ (reference sequence). CDR3 length equals 12 residues. The V end was cut by 1 base, the J end by 3 bases, with 1 base between. The chain joins TRBV7-9 to TRBJ2-1; D is unclear. This specimen was peripheral blood, taken 28 days after the second AZD1222 dose. This sequence was found in an adult who received the AZD1222 COVID-19 vaccine. The CDR3 DNA follows: TGTGCCAGCAGCTTAGACTACAATGAGCAGTTCTTC. Protein: CASSLDYNEQFF.